Sequencing of this TCR beta chain was carried out in a study of OX40 agonist ivuxolimab in advanced cancers. The wider study: A partial response was reached by three patients: one with hepatocellular carcinoma and two with cutaneous melanoma. Broader study findings: The work left the antigen specificity of expanded peripheral T cells undetermined. Clonal expansion from baseline to week 6 occurred in both CD4+ and CD8+ T cells.

Deletions cut 0 bases from V and 1 base from J, with 9 bases between. Germline CDR1 reads MNHEY; CDR2 reads SMNVEV (reference sequence). This CDR3 has 15 amino acids. The table came from immunoSEQ multiplex PCR; TCRdb's copy has only in-frame clones and leaves some out. The repertoire holds over 95,000 clones, with about 79% as singletons. The sample holds a few counts of this clone. Its antigen is not identified. V usage is TRBV27 and J usage is TRBJ1-1; D remains ambiguous. The receptor was derived from an adult with an advanced solid tumor such as melanoma, head and neck, liver or kidney cancer. The sequences come from CD4+ or CD8+ T cells sorted from blood, collected in a trial of the OX40 agonist ivuxolimab. The CDR3 sequence is CASSLSSVRNTEAFF. The CDR3, as DNA: TGTGCCAGCAGTTTATCGAGCGTTCGGAACACTGAAGCTTTCTTT.